These 21 T cell receptor beta chains originate from one sample sequenced in a study of blood T cell repertoires in COVID-19. Sequenced by immunoSEQ multiplex PCR; TCRdb stores in-frame clones only, minus some. The sample contains approximately 360,000 clones, roughly 90% of which appear only once. The specimen sequenced was peripheral blood. The receptor set was obtained from a man between 18 and 29 years old with active or convalescent COVID-19.

This chain links TRBV15 with TRBJ2-1; 8 nucleotides match TRBD2. The CDR3 runs to 17 residues. Per germline, CDR1 LNHNV and CDR2 YYDKDF (reference sequence). Trimming cost V 5 bases and J 1 base; bases outside gene matches: 10. In nucleotides, the CDR3 is TGTGCCACCAGCGATTTGCCTAGCGGGTCATCCTACAATGAGCAGTTCTTC. It codes for CATSDLPSGSSYNEQFF.

V is TRBV7-6 and J is TRBJ2-5; 9 bases line up with TRBD2. The CDR3 contains 15 residues. Germline lookup yields CDR1 SGHVS and CDR2 FNYEAQ. Losses at the gene ends were 8 bases for V and 5 bases for J; bases not matched to a gene: 12. DNA for the CDR3: TGTGCCAGCCAGTGGCTAGCGGGGTCCAGTGAGACCCAGTACTTC. Translation: CASQWLAGSSETQYF.

J is TRBJ1-5 and V is TRBV28; tentatively, D is TRBD1 (6 bases). The CDR3 runs 16 residues. The V end was cut by 6 bases, the J end by 0 bases, with 15 bases between. CDR1 is MDHEN and CDR2 is SYDVKM in the germline V gene. The DNA for the CDR3 is TGTGCCAGCAGGTCAGCGGGAGGGGGTAGCAATCAGCCCCAGCATTTT. Translated: CASRSAGGGSNQPQHF.

This sequence joins TRBV18 and TRBJ2-3, with D unclear. This CDR3 spans 14 amino acids. Trimming removed 2 bases from V and 0 bases from J, with 6 bases in between. Germline V lookup: CDR1 KGHSH, CDR2 LQKENI. The CDR3 region is CASSPTPSTDTQYF. CDR3 coding DNA: TGTGCCAGCTCACCAACACCTAGCACAGATACGCAGTATTTT. The entire variable domain, with the rest obtained from reference TRBV18 and TRBJ2-3, is as follows: NAGVMQNPRHLVRRRGQEARLRCSPMKGHSHVYWYRQLPEEGLKFMVYLQKENIIDESGMPKERFSAEFPKEGPSILRIQQVVRGDSAAYFCASSPTPSTDTQYFGPGTRLTVL.

The chain has TRBV19 and TRBJ1-2; D is uncertain. Germline CDR1 and CDR2: LNHDA and SQIVND (reference sequence). V was pared by 5 bases and J by 7 bases, with 8 bases between. The CDR3 has 11 amino acids. The CDR3 is CASSRGTGYTF. Here the CDR3 DNA reads TGTGCCAGTAGTCGCGGTACTGGCTACACCTTC.

V usage is TRBV7-9 and J usage is TRBJ2-3; TRBD2 agrees at 9 bases. J gave up 7 bases and V 0 bases, and 17 bases lay outside the gene matches. Germline CDR1 reads SEHNR; CDR2 reads FQNEAQ (reference sequence). CDR3 length equals 19 residues. CDR3 region: CASSLAFVYSSGASYTQYF. The CDR3 region has the DNA TGTGCCAGCAGCTTAGCGTTTGTCTATTCTAGCGGGGCGTCCTATACGCAGTATTTT.

This chain links TRBV20-1 with TRBJ2-5; weak D call: TRBD2 (6 bases). V was trimmed by 7 bases and J by 7 bases, leaving 13 bases between them. CDR1 and CDR2 from the germline V gene are DFQATT and SNEGSKA (reference sequence). The CDR3 is 11 amino acids. The CDR3 is CSVKGGATQYF. The DNA for the CDR3 is TGCAGTGTAAAAGGCGGGGCGACCCAGTACTTC.

The CDR3 DNA reads as TGTGCCAGTAGTATCGATAAAGAGAAGGGAGGGCGCAATCAGCCCCAGCATTTT. It codes for CASSIDKEKGGRNQPQHF. This chain joins TRBV19 and TRBJ1-5; no firm D call. V was cut by 3 bases and J by 2 bases, with 20 bases left in between. Germline CDR1 is LNHDA and CDR2 is SQIVND (reference sequence). This CDR3 has 18 amino acids.

This rearrangement joins TRBV7-8 to TRBJ2-7; TRBD1 agrees at 7 bases. Germline V lookup: CDR1 SGHVS, CDR2 FQNEAQ. The CDR3 is 12 residues long. The J segment lost 4 bases and the V segment lost 5 bases, leaving 2 bases of the junction unmatched. CDR3 sequence: CASSQTGYEQYF. The DNA of the CDR3 is TGTGCCAGCAGCCAGACAGGGTACGAGCAGTACTTC.

The chain recombines TRBV4-3 with TRBJ2-1; D possibly corresponds to TRBD1 (5 bases). V lost 0 bases and J lost 9, with 9 bases in between. The germline gives CDR1 LGHNA, CDR2 YSLEER. This CDR3 is 13 amino acids long. This chain's CDR3 is CASSQDWQGEQFF. The CDR3 bases are TGCGCCAGCAGCCAAGACTGGCAGGGTGAGCAGTTCTTC.

The chain carries TRBV11-2 and TRBJ1-4; weak D call: TRBD1 (5 bases). Germline V gives CDR1 SGHAT, CDR2 FQNNGV. Between the trimmed V and J ends, which lost 6 bases and 7 bases, there was a span of 18 bases. The length of the CDR3 is 15 residues. The chain's CDR3 is CASRSGDAGSEKLFF. The CDR3 DNA sequence: TGTGCCAGCAGGTCGGGGGACGCGGGAAGTGAAAAACTGTTTTTT.

The chain carries TRBV11-1 and TRBJ2-5, with D tentatively TRBD2 (7 bases). V dropped 5 bases and J dropped 1 base, with 14 bases sitting between them. The CDR3 contains 15 residues. CDR1 is SGHAT and CDR2 is FQDESV in the germline V gene (reference sequence). CDR3 sequence reads: CASSLGGAVQETQYF. In DNA form, the CDR3 reads TGTGCCAGCAGCCTTGGGGGGGCAGTCCAAGAGACCCAGTACTTC. The complete variable domain, with remaining parts taken from reference TRBV11-1 and TRBJ2-5, reads EAEVAQSPRYKITEKSQAVAFWCDPISGHATLYWYRQILGQGPELLVQFQDESVVDDSQLPKDRFSAERLKGVDSTLKIQPAELGDSAMYLCASSLGGAVQETQYFGPGTRLLVL.

V is TRBV7-2 and J is TRBJ2-2; D is unclear. The germline gives CDR1 SGHTA, CDR2 FQGNSA. Trimming removed 5 bases from V and 9 bases from J, with 10 bases in between. The CDR3 is made up of 12 amino acids. CDR3 in DNA: TGTGCCAGCAGCCCGACTGCCTGGGAGCTGTTTTTT. Its translation is CASSPTAWELFF.

This clone has only one observation. The DNA of the CDR3 is TGTGCCAGCAGCCCCAAACCAGGGGGGGGCTACACCTTC. Its protein is CASSPKPGGGYTF. The chain has TRBV7-3 and TRBJ1-2; 7 bases agree with TRBD1. The junction had 8 bases not matched to a gene; V was cut back by 5 bases and J by 8 bases. Per germline, CDR1 SGHTA and CDR2 FQGTGA. The CDR3 contains 13 residues.

The J gene is TRBJ2-3, the V gene TRBV11-2; a possible D gene is TRBD1 (5 bases). Germline V gene data show CDR1 as SGHAT and CDR2 as FQNNGV. There are 16 residues in the CDR3. V was trimmed by 4 bases and J by 2 bases, leaving 16 bases between them. The CDR3 nucleotides are TGTGCCAGCAGCTCCAGGGTATTAGACTCCACAGATACGCAGTATTTT. It specifies CASSSRVLDSTDTQYF. The full variable domain, in which reference TRBV11-2 and TRBJ2-3 provide the parts outside the CDR3, is EAGVAQSPRYKIIEKRQSVAFWCNPISGHATLYWYQQILGQGPKLLIQFQNNGVVDDSQLPKDRFSAERLKGVDSTLKIQPAKLEDSAVYLCASSSRVLDSTDTQYFGPGTRLTVL.

Note on this clone: Other nucleotide sequences from this sample produce the same CDR3. The chain carries TRBV28 and TRBJ1-2; D may be TRBD1 (5 bases). Germline assignment: CDR1 MDHEN and CDR2 SYDVKM. Trimming took off 3 bases at V and 4 bases at J, with 9 bases between the two ends. The CDR3 consists of 13 residues. The chain's CDR3 is CASSFGQGYGYTF. As DNA, the CDR3 is TGTGCCAGCAGTTTTGGGCAGGGCTATGGCTACACCTTC.

The chain carries TRBV14 and TRBJ1-1, with 7 bases aligning to TRBD1. The germline CDR1 and CDR2 sequences are SGHDN and FVKESK. This CDR3 has 14 residues. The V gene end was trimmed by 4 bases and the J gene end by 3 bases; junction bases not matched to a gene: 5. In nucleotides, the CDR3 is TGTGCCAGCAGCCCGGGACAGAGTCACACTGAAGCTTTCTTT. The encoded protein is CASSPGQSHTEAFF.

The chain has TRBV7-3 and TRBJ2-3; 11 bases align to TRBD2. Germline values: CDR1 SGHTA, CDR2 FQGTGA. The length of the CDR3 is 15 residues. Losses at the gene ends were 5 bases for V and 3 bases for J; bases not matched to a gene: 4. CDR3 sequence: CASSQGLAVTDTQYF. The CDR3 coding sequence is TGTGCCAGCAGCCAGGGACTAGCGGTGACAGATACGCAGTATTTT.

This rearrangement joins TRBV19 to TRBJ1-2; 8 positions agree with TRBD1. The V segment lost 3 bases and the J segment 3 bases; nucleotides outside the gene matches: 3. Germline assignment: CDR1 LNHDA and CDR2 SQIVND (reference sequence). The CDR3 runs to 14 residues. This CDR3 is CASSIQGQDYGYTF. Here the CDR3 DNA reads TGTGCCAGTAGTATTCAGGGACAGGACTATGGCTACACCTTC.

A remark on this clone: The sample has other DNA sequences that encode this CDR3 too. The V gene is TRBV11-2, the J gene TRBJ2-1, with D tentatively TRBD2 (6 bases). V shed 3 bases and J shed 7 bases, with 7 bases lying between them. CDR1 SGHAT and CDR2 FQNNGV come from the germline V gene. This CDR3 has 12 residues. CDR3: CASSFSGNEQFF. The CDR3 coding sequence is TGTGCCAGCAGCTTTAGCGGTAATGAGCAGTTCTTC.

The chain has TRBV6-2 or TRBV6-3 and TRBJ1-2, with TRBD1 identical over 7 bases. Trimming removed 0 bases from V and 9 bases from J; junction bases left unmatched: 10. CDR1 and CDR2 from the germline V gene are MNHEY and SVGEGT. CDR3 length: 15 amino acids. CDR3: CASSYSMKGATSYTF. CDR3 in DNA: TGTGCCAGCAGTTACTCGATGAAGGGGGCCACTAGCTACACCTTC.